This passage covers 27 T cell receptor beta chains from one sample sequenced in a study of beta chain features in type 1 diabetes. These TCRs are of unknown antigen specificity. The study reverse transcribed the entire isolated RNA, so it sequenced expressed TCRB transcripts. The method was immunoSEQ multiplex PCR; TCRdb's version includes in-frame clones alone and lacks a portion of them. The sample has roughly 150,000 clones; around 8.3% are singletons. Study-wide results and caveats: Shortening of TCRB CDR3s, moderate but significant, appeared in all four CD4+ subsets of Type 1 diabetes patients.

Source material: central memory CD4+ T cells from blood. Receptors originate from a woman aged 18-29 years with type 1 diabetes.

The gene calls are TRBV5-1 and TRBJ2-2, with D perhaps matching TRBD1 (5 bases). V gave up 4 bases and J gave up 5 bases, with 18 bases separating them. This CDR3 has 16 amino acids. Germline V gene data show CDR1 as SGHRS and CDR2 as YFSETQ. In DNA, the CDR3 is TGCGCCAGCAGCCCCCTGGTGGGGCGAATGACCGGGGAGCTGTTTTTT. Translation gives CASSPLVGRMTGELFF.

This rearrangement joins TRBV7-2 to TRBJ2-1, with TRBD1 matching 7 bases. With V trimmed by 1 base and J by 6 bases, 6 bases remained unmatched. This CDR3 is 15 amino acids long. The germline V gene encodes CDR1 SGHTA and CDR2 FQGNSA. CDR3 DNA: TGTGCCAGCAGCTTAGTTGAGACAGGGAGCAATGAGCAGTTCTTC. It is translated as CASSLVETGSNEQFF.

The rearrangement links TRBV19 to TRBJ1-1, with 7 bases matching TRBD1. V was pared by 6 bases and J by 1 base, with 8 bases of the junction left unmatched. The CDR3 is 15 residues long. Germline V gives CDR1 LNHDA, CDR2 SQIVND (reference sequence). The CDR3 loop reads CASSHRQGRNTEAFF. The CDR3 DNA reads TGTGCCAGTAGCCACAGACAGGGACGGAACACTGAAGCTTTCTTT.

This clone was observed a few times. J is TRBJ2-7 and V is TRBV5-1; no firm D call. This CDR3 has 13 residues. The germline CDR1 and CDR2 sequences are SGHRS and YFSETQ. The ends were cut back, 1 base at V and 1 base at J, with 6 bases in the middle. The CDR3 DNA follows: TGCGCCAGCAGCTTGCCCAGTTCCTACGAGCAGTACTTC. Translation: CASSLPSSYEQYF.

The CDR3 region has the DNA TGTGCCAGCAGCCTTGGACAGGGTAGGAATGAGCAGTTCTTC. The encoded protein is CASSLGQGRNEQFF. This chain connects TRBV11-2 to TRBJ2-1, with 8 bases identical to TRBD1. Germline CDR1 reads SGHAT; CDR2 reads FQNNGV. There are 14 residues in the CDR3. V shed 5 bases, J shed 7 bases, and the junction held 7 bases outside the gene matches.

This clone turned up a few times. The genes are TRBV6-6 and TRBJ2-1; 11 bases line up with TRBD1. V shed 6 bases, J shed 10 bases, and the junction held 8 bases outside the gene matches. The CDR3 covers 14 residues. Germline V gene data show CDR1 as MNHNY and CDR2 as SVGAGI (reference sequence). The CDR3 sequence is CASSHGTGGREQFF. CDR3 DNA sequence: TGTGCCAGCAGCCATGGGACAGGGGGTAGGGAGCAGTTCTTC.

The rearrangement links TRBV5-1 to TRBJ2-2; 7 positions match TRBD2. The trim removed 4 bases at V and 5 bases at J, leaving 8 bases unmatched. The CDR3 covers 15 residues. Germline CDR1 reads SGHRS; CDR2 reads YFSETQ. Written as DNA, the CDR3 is TGCGCCAGCAGCCAGGACGGGGGGAGGACCGGGGAGCTGTTTTTT. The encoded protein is CASSQDGGRTGELFF.

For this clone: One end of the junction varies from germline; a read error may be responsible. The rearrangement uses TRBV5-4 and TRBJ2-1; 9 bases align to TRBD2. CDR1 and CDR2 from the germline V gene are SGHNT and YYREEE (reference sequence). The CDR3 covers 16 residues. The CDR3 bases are TGTGCCAGCAGTTTGGCCGGGACTAGCTTCGGCAATGAGCAGTTCTTC. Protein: CASSLAGTSFGNEQFF.

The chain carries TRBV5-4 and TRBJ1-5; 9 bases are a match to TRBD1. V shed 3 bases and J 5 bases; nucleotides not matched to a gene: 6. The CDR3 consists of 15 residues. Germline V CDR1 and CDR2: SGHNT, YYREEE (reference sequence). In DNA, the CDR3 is TGTGCCAGCAGCTACGGGACAGGGAGGGATCAGCCCCAGCATTTT. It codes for CASSYGTGRDQPQHF.

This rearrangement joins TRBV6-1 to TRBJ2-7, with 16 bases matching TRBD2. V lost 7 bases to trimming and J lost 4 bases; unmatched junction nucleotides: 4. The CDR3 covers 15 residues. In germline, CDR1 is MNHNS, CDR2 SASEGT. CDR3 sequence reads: CASTGTSGGAYEQYF. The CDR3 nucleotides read TGTGCCAGCACCGGGACTAGCGGGGGGGCATACGAGCAGTACTTC.

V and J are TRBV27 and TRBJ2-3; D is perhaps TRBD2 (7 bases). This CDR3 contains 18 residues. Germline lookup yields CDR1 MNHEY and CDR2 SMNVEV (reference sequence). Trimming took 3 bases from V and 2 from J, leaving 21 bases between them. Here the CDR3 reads CASSFSRWGGRITDTQYF. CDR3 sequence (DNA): TGTGCCAGCAGTTTCTCTCGATGGGGGGGCAGGATCACAGATACGCAGTATTTT.

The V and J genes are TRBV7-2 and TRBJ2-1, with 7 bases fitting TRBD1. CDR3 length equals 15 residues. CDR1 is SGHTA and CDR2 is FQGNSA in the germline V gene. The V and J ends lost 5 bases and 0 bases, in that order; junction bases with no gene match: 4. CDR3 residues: CASSRQGSSYNEQFF. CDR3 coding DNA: TGTGCCAGCAGCCGACAGGGAAGCTCCTACAATGAGCAGTTCTTC.

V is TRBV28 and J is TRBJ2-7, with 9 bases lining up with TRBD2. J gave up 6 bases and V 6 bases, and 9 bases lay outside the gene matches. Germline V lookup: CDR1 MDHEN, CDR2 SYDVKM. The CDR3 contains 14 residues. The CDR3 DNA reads TGTGCCAGCAGGTCTAGCGGGAAAGGGTTCGAGCAGTACTTC. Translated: CASRSSGKGFEQYF.

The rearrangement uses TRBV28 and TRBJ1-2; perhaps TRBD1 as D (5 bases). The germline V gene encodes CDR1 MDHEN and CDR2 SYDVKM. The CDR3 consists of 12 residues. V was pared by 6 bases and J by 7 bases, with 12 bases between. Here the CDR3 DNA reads TGTGCCAGCAGGCCCGGGGGAGGTGGCTACACCTTC. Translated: CASRPGGGGYTF.

CDR3 sequence (DNA): TGTGCCAGTAATTTCCCAGGGCAGGGGGCTGATCAGCCCCAGCATTTT. Protein sequence: CASNFPGQGADQPQHF. The chain employs TRBV19 and TRBJ1-5, with 8 bases fitting TRBD1. V was pared by 7 bases and J by 5 bases, with 13 bases of the junction left unmatched. Germline V CDR1 and CDR2: LNHDA, SQIVND (reference sequence). The CDR3 loop spans 16 amino acids.

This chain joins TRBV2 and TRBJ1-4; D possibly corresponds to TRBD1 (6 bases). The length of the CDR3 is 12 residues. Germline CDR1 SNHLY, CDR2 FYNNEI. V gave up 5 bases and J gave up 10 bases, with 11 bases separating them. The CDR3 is CASSSLGGKLFF. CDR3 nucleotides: TGTGCCAGCAGTTCGCTAGGGGGAAAACTGTTTTTT.

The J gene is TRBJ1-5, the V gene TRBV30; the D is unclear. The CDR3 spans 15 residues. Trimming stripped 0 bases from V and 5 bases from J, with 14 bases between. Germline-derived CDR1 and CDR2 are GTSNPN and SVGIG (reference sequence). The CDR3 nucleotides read TGTGCCTGGAGTGTACTTCTCGCCCAGGATCAGCCCCAGCATTTT. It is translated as CAWSVLLAQDQPQHF. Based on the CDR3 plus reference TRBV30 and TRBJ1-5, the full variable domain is SQTIHQWPATLVQPVGSPLSLECTVEGTSNPNLYWYRQAAGRGLQLLFYSVGIGQISSEVPQNLSASRPQDRQFILSSKKLLLSDSGFYLCAWSVLLAQDQPQHFGDGTRLSIL.

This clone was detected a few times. CDR3 nucleotide sequence: TGCGCCAGCAGCCAACTCCCCGGGGAGACCCAGTACTTC. Protein: CASSQLPGETQYF. The rearrangement uses TRBV4-1 and TRBJ2-5; D remains unclear. Per germline, CDR1 MGHRA and CDR2 YSYEKL. V gave up 2 bases and J gave up 5 bases, with 9 bases separating them. The CDR3 is 13 residues long.

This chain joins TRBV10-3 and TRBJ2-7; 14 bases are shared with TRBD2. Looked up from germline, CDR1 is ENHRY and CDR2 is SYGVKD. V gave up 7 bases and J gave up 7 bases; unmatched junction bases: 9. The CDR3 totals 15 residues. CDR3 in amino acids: CAIKSEGLAGAEQYF. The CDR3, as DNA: TGTGCCATCAAAAGTGAGGGACTAGCGGGAGCTGAGCAGTACTTC.

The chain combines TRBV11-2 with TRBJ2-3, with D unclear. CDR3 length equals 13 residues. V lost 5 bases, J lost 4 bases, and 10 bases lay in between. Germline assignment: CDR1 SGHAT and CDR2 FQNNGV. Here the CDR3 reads CASSPHTADTQYF. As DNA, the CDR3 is TGTGCCAGCAGCCCCCACACAGCAGATACGCAGTATTTT.

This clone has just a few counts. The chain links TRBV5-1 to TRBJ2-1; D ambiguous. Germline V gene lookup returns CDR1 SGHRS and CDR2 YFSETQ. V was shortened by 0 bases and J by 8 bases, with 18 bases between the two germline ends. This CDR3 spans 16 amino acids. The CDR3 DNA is TGCGCCAGCAGCTTGGGGCTAGGCGGAGTTTTGGATGAGCAGTTCTTC. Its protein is CASSLGLGGVLDEQFF.

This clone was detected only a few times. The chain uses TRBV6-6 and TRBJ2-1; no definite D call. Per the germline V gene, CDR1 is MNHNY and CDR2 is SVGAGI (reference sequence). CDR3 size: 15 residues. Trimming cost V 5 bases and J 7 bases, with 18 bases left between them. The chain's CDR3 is CASSQISSLPNEQFF. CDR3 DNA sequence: TGTGCCAGCAGTCAGATTTCCTCCTTACCTAATGAGCAGTTCTTC.

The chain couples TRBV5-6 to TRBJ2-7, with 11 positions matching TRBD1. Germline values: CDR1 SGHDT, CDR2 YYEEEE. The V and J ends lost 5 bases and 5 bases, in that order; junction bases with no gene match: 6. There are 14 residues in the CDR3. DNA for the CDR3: TGTGCCAGCAGTTACGGACAGGGGGCCCACGAGCAGTACTTC. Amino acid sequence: CASSYGQGAHEQYF.

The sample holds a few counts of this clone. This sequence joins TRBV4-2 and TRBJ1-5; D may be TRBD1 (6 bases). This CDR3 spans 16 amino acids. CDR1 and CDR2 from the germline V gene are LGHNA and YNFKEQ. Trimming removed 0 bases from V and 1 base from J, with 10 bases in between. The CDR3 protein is CASSQDIQGSNQPQHF. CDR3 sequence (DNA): TGTGCCAGCAGCCAAGATATACAGGGAAGCAATCAGCCCCAGCATTTT.

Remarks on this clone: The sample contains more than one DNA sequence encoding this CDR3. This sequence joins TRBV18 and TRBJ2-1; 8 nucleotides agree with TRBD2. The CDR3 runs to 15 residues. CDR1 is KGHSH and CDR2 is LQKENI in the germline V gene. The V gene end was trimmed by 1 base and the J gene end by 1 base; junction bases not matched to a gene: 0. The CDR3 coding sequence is TGTGCCAGCTCACCACTAGCGGGATCCTACAATGAGCAGTTCTTC. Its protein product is CASSPLAGSYNEQFF. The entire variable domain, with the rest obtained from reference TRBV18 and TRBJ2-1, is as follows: NAGVMQNPRHLVRRRGQEARLRCSPMKGHSHVYWYRQLPEEGLKFMVYLQKENIIDESGMPKERFSAEFPKEGPSILRIQQVVRGDSAAYFCASSPLAGSYNEQFFGPGTRLTVL.

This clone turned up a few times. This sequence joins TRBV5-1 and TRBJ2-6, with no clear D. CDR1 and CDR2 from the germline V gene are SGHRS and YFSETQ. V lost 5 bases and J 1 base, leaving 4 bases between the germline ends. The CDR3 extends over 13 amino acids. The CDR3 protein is CASRESGANVLTF. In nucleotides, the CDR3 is TGCGCCAGCAGGGAGTCTGGGGCCAACGTCCTGACTTTC.

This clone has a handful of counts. The CDR3 nucleotides are TGTGCCAGTAGACTCACAGGTCAGGGGACTGAAGCTTTCTTT. Residues: CASRLTGQGTEAFF. V gene TRBV19 combines with J gene TRBJ1-1, with D tentatively TRBD1 (6 bases). Germline CDR1 is LNHDA and CDR2 is SQIVND (reference sequence). This CDR3 is built from 14 residues. The V end was cut by 6 bases, the J end by 5 bases, with 16 bases between.